This T cell receptor beta chain derives from a study of T cells in Graves' hyperthyroidism and ophthalmopathy. Across 18 months, stable Graves' hyperthyroidism was marked by no progression to ophthalmopathy. Exclusions: uncontrolled infection, other autoimmune disease, pregnancy, lactation. The authors took PBMCs from roughly 9.3 ml fresh peripheral blood. Of note for this clonotype: The antigen is undetermined. At one end the junction does not follow the germline gene, possibly because of a read error.

CDR3 length equals 14 residues. The germline V gene encodes CDR1 SGHAT and CDR2 FQNNGV. Study-wide results and caveats: Classification by a 13 V-J model distinguished ophthalmopathy from stable hyperthyroidism.

RNA transcripts gave rise to amplified TCR beta CDR3 regions. A set of HTBI primers served as the primers for a first-round RT-PCR of the TCR CDR3. TCRdb fed the multiplex PCR reads into MiXCR, producing one record per CDR3 protein. The sample consists of roughly 100,000 distinct CDR3 sequences, about 50% of them appearing once. Sequences were obtained from blood. V usage is TRBV11-2 and J usage is TRBJ2-7, with TRBD2 matching 12 bases. The origin of this receptor is a man in his forties with Graves' hyperthyroidism. The DNA of the CDR3 is TGTGCCCGCAGCTTGACTAGCGGGGGCTACGAGCAGTACTTC. It codes for CARSLTSGGYEQYF.